This TCR beta chain emerged from a study of cytomegalovirus exposure and HLA in healthy donors. There are a few counts of this clone. What it binds is not known. Study-wide results and limits: In most subjects, TCR beta sequences reportedly gave accurate predictions of HLA-A and HLA-B alleles. In vitro testing confirmed a few CMV-associated chains as specific for CMV antigens. After further analysis at a later stage, 16,951 TCR beta sequences were associated with HLA alleles at 0.05 false discovery rate.

All the people who gave samples were healthy bone marrow donors. Vbeta (60) and Jbeta (13) primers were used in the PCR. Repertoires were generated with immunoSEQ multiplex PCR, while TCRdb's copy carries only in-frame clones and drops some. The sample consists of under 70,000 clones, more than 65% of them appearing once. Looked up from germline, CDR1 is SGHTA and CDR2 is FQGNSA. The J segment lost 4 bases and the V segment lost 5 bases, leaving 7 bases of the junction unmatched. The CDR3 is made up of 14 amino acids. V usage is TRBV7-2 and J usage is TRBJ1-2; 7 nucleotides align to TRBD1. The specimen was PBMCs. The clonotype was recovered from a man in his forties or fifties in good health and CMV-seropositive. The chain's CDR3 is CASSRARTGYGYTF. In DNA form, the CDR3 reads TGTGCCAGCAGCCGAGCGAGGACAGGCTATGGCTACACCTTC. The full variable domain, in which reference TRBV7-2 and TRBJ1-2 provide the parts outside the CDR3, is GAGVSQSPSNKVTEKGKDVELRCDPISGHTALYWYRQSLGQGLEFLIYFQGNSAPDKSGLPSDRFSAERTGGSVSTLTIQRTQQEDSAVYLCASSRARTGYGYTFGSGTRLTVV.